This T cell receptor (beta chain) emerged from a study of T cells in Graves' hyperthyroidism and ophthalmopathy. Study-level background: Peripheral blood draws took place at initial diagnosis, ahead of any treatment.

Hyperthyroidism had been newly diagnosed in patients aged 18 to 65, and its duration was under 2 months. Criteria for exclusion of patients were uncontrolled infection, other autoimmune disease, pregnancy or lactation. Amplification of TCR beta CDR3 regions was performed using RNA transcripts as template. The HTBI set primed first-round TCR CDR3 RT-PCR. TCRdb itself ran the multiplex PCR reads through MiXCR, one entry per CDR3 protein. This sample has approximately 640,000 distinct CDR3 sequences, with 15% to 20% found just once. Points from the study as a whole: The model predicted ophthalmopathy a median roughly six months before onset.

Trimming took off 2 bases at V and 8 bases at J, with 9 bases between the two ends. The germline V gene has CDR1 MDHEN and CDR2 SYDVKM. This CDR3 is built from 12 residues. This clonotype was counted many times. Its matching antigen is unknown. Sequences were obtained from blood. V is TRBV28 and J is TRBJ1-2; no clear D. The TCR was taken from a man in his forties or fifties with Graves' hyperthyroidism. The CDR3 sequence is CASSLISHGYTF. Here the CDR3 DNA reads TGTGCCAGCAGTTTAATATCTCACGGCTACACCTTC.